This T cell receptor beta chain appears in the sequencing data of a study of blood T cells in healthy people across ages. A second about 7 to 12 cycle PCR used barcoded and J-beta primers. Each cDNA molecule carried a tag from a template-switch adaptor that contained 12 random nucleotides. TCRdb analysed the 5' RACE reads with MiXCR anew, one entry per CDR3 protein. The repertoire has some 850,000 distinct CDR3 sequences, about a quarter of them found once; the top ten carry roughly 3.1%. With respect to this clonotype: What it binds is not known.

With 1 base removed from V and 7 bases from J, the gap between germline ends came to 17 bases. This CDR3 spans 16 amino acids. Germline-derived CDR1 and CDR2 are LNHNV and YYDKDF (reference sequence). Study results and limitations: When set beside aged donors, long-lived donors presented more naive CD4+ cells and higher diversity.

These records were also assigned to another study, of T cells of mothers and their children. That work adds: Donors comprised a few healthy Caucasian mothers plus their six children. Related mother-child pairs showed slightly higher but non-significant overlap than unrelated pairs.

The clonotype comes from a boy aged 10-17 years in good health. The source material was blood. The chain is built from TRBV15 and TRBJ2-1, with D perhaps being TRBD1 or TRBD2 (6 bases each). In nucleotides, the CDR3 is TGTGCCACCAGCAGAGGCCCGATTGAGGGGGGAAATGAGCAGTTCTTC. Protein: CATSRGPIEGGNEQFF.